The 18 T cell receptor beta chains below all came from one sample that was sequenced in a study of T-cell reconstitution after alpha-beta-depleted transplantation in children. Researchers prepared the TCRbeta library using unique molecular identifiers, the study reports. TCRdb reprocessed the PCR reads with MiXCR, giving one entry per CDR3 protein. The repertoire holds under 150,000 distinct CDR3 sequences, with roughly 9.7% as singletons. Material: PBMCs, mostly from graft donor cells, obtained 180 days after TCRalphabeta/CD19-depleted stem cell transplant. Receptor source: a girl under three years old who had a stem cell transplant for combined immunodeficiency, so the T cells may come from the graft donor.

Written as DNA, the CDR3 is TGTGCCATCAGTGAAGATACCGGGAGTTCACCCCTCCACTTT. It specifies CAISEDTGSSPLHF. The chain combines TRBV10-3 with TRBJ1-6; D call uncertain. The CDR3 loop spans 14 amino acids. Germline V CDR1 and CDR2: ENHRY, SYGVKD. V lost 3 bases and J lost 9, with 12 bases in between.

In this sample, this clonotype turned up many times. The CDR3 loop reads CASSPAGWELFF. Here the CDR3 DNA reads TGTGCCAGCAGCCCCGCAGGGTGGGAGCTGTTTTTT. The chain is built from TRBV12-3 or TRBV12-4 and TRBJ2-2; tentatively, D is TRBD1 (5 bases). Trimming left V 6 bases short and J 9 bases short, with 11 bases between. The CDR3 runs to 12 residues.

This clonotype has at least ten counts. The rearrangement joins TRBV6-5 to TRBJ2-5; 9 bases are shared with TRBD1. The CDR3 runs 15 residues. Germline V gene lookup returns CDR1 MNHEY and CDR2 SVGAGI. V lost 0 bases and J lost 3; bases outside the gene matches: 2. The CDR3 region has the DNA TGTGCCAGCAGTTACTCCGGGACAGGGAAAGAGACCCAGTACTTC. This sequence encodes CASSYSGTGKETQYF.

The sample holds a few counts of this clonotype. This chain uses TRBV20-1 with TRBJ2-1; 8 bases fit TRBD2. V gave up 0 bases and J gave up 0 bases; unmatched junction bases: 7. The CDR3 extends over 17 amino acids. The germline V gene has CDR1 DFQATT and CDR2 SNEGSKA (reference sequence). The CDR3 spells CSARDVGGRSSYNEQFF. CDR3 nucleotides: TGCAGTGCTAGAGATGTGGGCGGGAGGAGCTCCTACAATGAGCAGTTCTTC.

This clonotype was observed a handful of times. The rearrangement uses TRBV5-6 and TRBJ2-3; D uncertain. Germline V gene sequence: CDR1 SGHDT, CDR2 YYEEEE. V dropped 3 bases and J dropped 4 bases, with 6 bases sitting between them. The CDR3 sequence is 12 residues long. The CDR3 DNA is TGTGCCAGCAGCTGGTACTCAGATACGCAGTATTTT. Its protein product is CASSWYSDTQYF.

The sample holds a few counts of this clonotype. The rearrangement joins TRBV5-1 to TRBJ2-5; D is perhaps TRBD2 (7 bases). Germline assignment: CDR1 SGHRS and CDR2 YFSETQ. This CDR3 contains 18 residues. V lost 1 base to trimming and J lost 0 bases, with 19 bases between them. CDR3 protein: CASSLKAGAHLYQETQYF. The CDR3 region has the DNA TGCGCCAGCAGCTTGAAGGCGGGGGCCCACCTGTACCAAGAGACCCAGTACTTC.

The chain carries TRBV6-5 and TRBJ2-7; D might be TRBD1 (6 bases). Per the germline V gene, CDR1 is MNHEY and CDR2 is SVGAGI. The V end was cut by 0 bases, the J end by 3 bases, with 15 bases between. There are 16 residues in the CDR3. In nucleotides, the CDR3 is TGTGCCAGCAGTTACTCCCTCCGGACAGCAAACTACGAGCAGTACTTC. Amino acid sequence: CASSYSLRTANYEQYF.

This clonotype came up a few times. The genes are TRBV20-1 and TRBJ2-7; the D is unclear. This CDR3 is 14 amino acids long. CDR1 and CDR2 from the germline V gene are DFQATT and SNEGSKA (reference sequence). Trimming pared 0 bases from V and 0 bases from J, leaving 9 bases between. The CDR3 here is CSARDILSSYEQYF. The CDR3 DNA sequence: TGCAGTGCTAGAGACATCTTGAGCTCCTACGAGCAGTACTTC.

This clonotype came up a few times. V and J are TRBV20-1 and TRBJ2-2, with 10 bases lining up with TRBD2. Unmatched junction bases numbered 10, after V lost 3 bases and J lost 6 bases. The germline CDR1 and CDR2 sequences are DFQATT and SNEGSKA (reference sequence). This CDR3 comprises 16 residues. The CDR3 nucleotides read TGCAGTGCTAGCCCCTCAACTAGCGGGATGGCCGGGGAGCTGTTTTTT. The encoded protein is CSASPSTSGMAGELFF.

The sample holds many counts of this clonotype. The chain employs TRBV5-1 and TRBJ2-7; 7 nucleotides align to TRBD2. The CDR3 loop spans 16 amino acids. Trimming at V came to 4 bases and at J to 3 bases, leaving 13 bases not matched to a gene. Germline assignment: CDR1 SGHRS and CDR2 YFSETQ. CDR3 amino acids: CASSPEGAGARYEQYF. DNA for the CDR3: TGCGCCAGCAGCCCGGAAGGGGCGGGAGCTCGCTACGAGCAGTACTTC.

This chain links TRBV25-1 with TRBJ1-2, with 7 nucleotides matching TRBD1. This CDR3 is built from 13 residues. Germline CDR1 reads MGHDK; CDR2 reads SYGVNS. The V segment lost 1 base and the J segment 8 bases; nucleotides outside the gene matches: 4. Written as DNA, the CDR3 is TGTGCCAGCAGTGAATTAAGGGGGCCCGGCTACACCTTC. It translates to CASSELRGPGYTF.

The gene calls are TRBV6-1 and TRBJ1-1, with a tentative D call TRBD1 (6 bases). The ends were cut back, 6 bases at V and 2 bases at J, with 13 bases in the middle. Germline V gene sequence: CDR1 MNHNS, CDR2 SASEGT. This CDR3 is 14 amino acids long. The CDR3 protein is CASRWGGANTEAFF. The CDR3 DNA follows: TGTGCCAGCAGGTGGGGGGGGGCAAACACTGAAGCTTTCTTT.

V and J are TRBV12-3 or TRBV12-4 and TRBJ2-7; D is possibly TRBD2 (6 bases). The CDR3 is 15 amino acids. V lost 2 bases to trimming and J lost 2 bases, with 13 bases between them. The CDR3: CASSLWGGFTYEQYF. The CDR3 nucleotides are TGTGCCAGCAGTTTATGGGGAGGATTCACCTACGAGCAGTACTTC.

This clonotype was seen a few times. This CDR3 reads CSARLAGTYEQYF. The CDR3 DNA reads as TGCAGTGCTAGACTAGCGGGGACCTACGAGCAGTACTTC. V gene TRBV20-1 combines with J gene TRBJ2-7, with TRBD2 matching 9 bases. CDR1 is DFQATT and CDR2 is SNEGSKA in the germline V gene (reference sequence). The CDR3 totals 13 residues. The V segment lost 2 bases and the J segment 2 bases; nucleotides outside the gene matches: 1.

This clonotype was detected only a few times. The gene calls are TRBV21-1 and TRBJ1-1; the DNA was not compared with TRBD1, the D call given in the table. TRBV21-1 is a pseudogene locus. This CDR3 comprises 18 residues. The CDR3 loop reads CASSKGPDRERWNTEAFF. Here the CDR3 DNA reads TGTGCCAGCAGCAAAGGACCCGACAGGGAACGTTGGAACACTGAAGCTTTCTTT.

V gene TRBV20-1 combines with J gene TRBJ2-3; D gene uncertain. Germline CDR1 is DFQATT and CDR2 is SNEGSKA (reference sequence). The CDR3 totals 12 residues. The V gene lost 5 bases and the J gene lost 1 base, with 7 bases spanning the gap. The CDR3 bases are TGCAGTGCTCCCTATGGCACAGATACGCAGTATTTT. As protein: CSAPYGTDTQYF.

In this sample, this clonotype turned up a few times. This sequence joins TRBV11-1 and TRBJ2-3; 9 bases are shared with TRBD2. The CDR3 runs 18 residues. Germline CDR1 reads SGHAT; CDR2 reads FQDESV (reference sequence). V shed 0 bases, J shed 3 bases, and the junction held 10 bases outside the gene matches. As DNA, the CDR3 is TGTGCCAGCAGCTTAGCTTATCATCTAGCGGGGAGTACAGATACGCAGTATTTT. It codes for CASSLAYHLAGSTDTQYF.

Only a few counts were recorded for this clonotype. This sequence joins TRBV29-1 and TRBJ1-1; perhaps TRBD1 as D (6 bases). V lost 5 bases, J lost 2 bases, and 12 bases lay in between. From germline, CDR1 is SQVTM and CDR2 ANQGSEA. This CDR3 contains 13 residues. The CDR3 protein is CSVRTAYNTEAFF. The DNA of the CDR3 is TGCAGCGTTAGGACAGCCTATAACACTGAAGCTTTCTTT.